This is a list of T cell receptor beta chains from one sample in a study of T cell responses to AZD1222 COVID-19 vaccine. Measured with immunoSEQ multiplex PCR; TCRdb has only the in-frame clones, and not every one. The sample shows fewer than 180,000 clones, 80% to 95% of them seen only once. Source: peripheral blood, taken 28 days after the second AZD1222 dose. Receptors originate from an adult who received the AZD1222 COVID-19 vaccine. Both conserved end residues are part of each CDR3. The D gene is left open where the match is weak. Expanded clones are given a class, and other clones once, few, many or no size at all.

abundance | j_gene | d_gene | v_gene | CDR3nt | CDR3aa
. | TRBJ1-5 | TRBD1 | TRBV28 | TGTGCCAGCAGGCCACTTGGGACAGGGAGGTTGCAGCCCCAGCATTTT | CASRPLGTGRLQPQHF
. | TRBJ1-1 | TRBD1 | TRBV30 | TGTGCCTGGAGCGCAGGGGGCGCAGGGAACACTGAAGCTTTCTTT | CAWSAGGAGNTEAFF
. | TRBJ1-6 | . | TRBV7-8 | TGTGCCAGCAGCCCCATGTGGGGGTCAAATTCACCCCTCCACTTT | CASSPMWGSNSPLHF
. | TRBJ1-1 | TRBD1 | TRBV12-3/TRBV12-4 | TGTGCCAGCAGTGCACAGGGGTACACTGAAGCTTTCTTT | CASSAQGYTEAFF
few | TRBJ1-4 | TRBD1 | TRBV15 | TGTGCCACCAGCAGGGACAGGACCGATGAAAAACTGTTTTTT | CATSRDRTDEKLFF
. | TRBJ1-1 | . | TRBV6-5 | TGTGCCAGCGGACGGGGAGGGCATTACACTGAAGCTTTCTTT | CASGRGGHYTEAFF
. | TRBJ1-1 | TRBD1 | TRBV12-5 | TGTGCTAGTGGTTTGAGGACAGGGATGAACACTGAAGCTTTCTTT | CASGLRTGMNTEAFF
. | TRBJ1-2 | TRBD1 | TRBV6-2/TRBV6-3 | TGTGCCAGCAGTTCCCGGGACAGGGTAAATTATGGCTACACCTTC | CASSSRDRVNYGYTF
once | TRBJ1-4 | . | TRBV7-2 | TGTGCCAGCAGCCCCACAGGGCCATCTAATGAAAAACTGTTTTTT | CASSPTGPSNEKLFF
. | TRBJ1-2 | TRBD1 | TRBV15 | TGTGCCACCGCTCAGGGGGCCTATGGCTACACCTTC | CATAQGAYGYTF
once | TRBJ2-2 | TRBD2 | TRBV19 | TGTGCCAGTAGTGTGACTAGCGGGGATGCCGGGGAGCTGTTTTTT | CASSVTSGDAGELFF
. | TRBJ2-5 | . | TRBV6-5 | TGTGCCAGCAGTTACTCGGACAGCCAAGAGACCCAGTACTTC | CASSYSDSQETQYF
. | TRBJ2-2 | TRBD1 | TRBV19 | TGTGCCAGTAGCCCGGGACAGGGTTTTGGCGGGGAGCTGTTTTTT | CASSPGQGFGGELFF
. | TRBJ1-2 | TRBD1 | TRBV5-1 | TGCGCCAGCAGCTTTAGTGGTACAGGGGAAGGTGGCTACACCTTC | CASSFSGTGEGGYTF
. | TRBJ2-5 | . | TRBV11-2 | TGTGCCAGCAGCTTAGAGGGGCCGGGGCGGTTGGAGACCCAGTACTTC | CASSLEGPGRLETQYF
. | TRBJ2-5 | . | TRBV7-9 | TGTGCCAGCAGCCTGGACTATACACAAGAGACCCAGTACTTC | CASSLDYTQETQYF
. | TRBJ2-2 | . | TRBV18 | TGTGCCAGCTCACCACCTAGGGAGAAAAACACCGGGGAGCTGTTTTTT | CASSPPREKNTGELFF
. | TRBJ2-2 | . | TRBV6-5 | TGTGCCAGCAGTCTGGCAGGGGCCGGGGAGCTGTTTTTT | CASSLAGAGELFF
. | TRBJ1-3 | . | TRBV20-1 | TGCAGTGCTAGCTCTGGAAACACCATATATTTT | CSASSGNTIYF
. | TRBJ1-2 | . | TRBV4-2 | TGTGCCAGCAGCCAAGATCGGCAGGAGAACTATGGCTACACCTTC | CASSQDRQENYGYTF
. | TRBJ2-7 | . | TRBV3-1/TRBV3-2 | TGTGCCAGCAGCCAAGACCTAGGCGAGCAGTACTTC | CASSQDLGEQYF
. | TRBJ2-3 | TRBD2 | TRBV3-1/TRBV3-2 | TGTGCCAGCAGGCCGACTAGCGGGAGCGCAGATACGCAGTATTTT | CASRPTSGSADTQYF
. | TRBJ2-1 | . | TRBV4-1 | TGCGCCAGCAGCCACCCGACTAGATCCAATGAGCAGTTCTTC | CASSHPTRSNEQFF
. | TRBJ2-7 | TRBD1 | TRBV29-1 | TGCAGCGTTGAAGATCGACGGACAGGGGTAAGGTCCTACGAGCAGTACTTC | CSVEDRRTGVRSYEQYF
once | TRBJ1-5 | . | TRBV27 | TGTGCCAGCAGTTTGCGCAATCAGCCCCAGCATTTT | CASSLRNQPQHF
. | TRBJ1-2 | . | TRBV7-9 | TGTGCCAGCAGCTTAGAAGGCTATGGCTACACCTTC | CASSLEGYGYTF
. | TRBJ2-1 | TRBD2 | TRBV29-1 | TGCAGCGCTAGAACTAGCGGGAGAGAGAATGAGCAGTTCTTC | CSARTSGRENEQFF
. | TRBJ2-5 | TRBD2 | TRBV10-1 | TGCGCCAGCAGTGAGGGACTAGCGGGAGCTGCCAAGTACTTC | CASSEGLAGAAKYF
. | TRBJ2-1 | TRBD2 | TRBV5-1 | TGCGCCAGCAGCGCGGGACTAGCAGACTACAATGAGCAGTTCTTC | CASSAGLADYNEQFF
. | TRBJ1-6 | . | TRBV7-8 | TGTGCCAGCAGCCCTCGGGAGGGTTTATCACCCCTCCACTTT | CASSPREGLSPLHF
. | TRBJ2-7 | . | TRBV29-1 | TGCAGCGTTGGCAGGGGCGAGCAGTACTTC | CSVGRGEQYF
. | TRBJ2-1 | . | TRBV19 | TGTGCCAGTAGCGCCTCCTACAATGAGCAGTTCTTC | CASSASYNEQFF